The rows below give T cell receptor beta chains drawn from one sample of a study of control samples from healthy donors and cancer patients. Repertoires were generated with immunoSEQ multiplex PCR, while TCRdb's copy carries only in-frame clones and drops some. The repertoire holds 100,000 to 120,000 clones, with roughly 90% as singletons. The sequenced sample was PBMCs. The origin of the receptors is an older woman with lung cancer. CDR3s include the opening cysteine and the closing phenylalanine or tryptophan. Fields, in order: V gene, CDR3 length, CDR3 protein.

TRBV5-1 15 CASSFGQGQSTEAFF
TRBV7-9 14 CASSPDGPNEKLFF
TRBV25-1 15 CASSDPGLFSDTQYF
TRBV13 17 CASRYTSGFAYTDTQYF
TRBV6-5 14 CASSYSGNSYEQYF
TRBV5-6 14 CASSLSGSSYEQYF
TRBV19 12 CASSVSFYGYTF
TRBV15 16 CATSEGTSVSTDTQYF
TRBV28 15 CASSTTGQGRSEAFF
TRBV18 17 CASSPVQGLSSGNTIYF
TRBV29-1 12 CSGVEGNEKLFF
TRBV30 15 CAWSDNRGLLEKLFF
TRBV3-1/TRBV3-2 16 CASSVPSGGYTDTQYF
TRBV2 15 CASSEQGTGNQPQHF
TRBV5-1 16 CASSFQSTGSGNEQFF
TRBV29-1 14 CSVGGLADSYEQYF
TRBV9 15 CASSASGNGYNEQFF
TRBV27 13 CASSLAGTDTQYF
TRBV6-5 12 CASSYPQGVAFF
TRBV15 17 CATSRDRGQTISYEQYF
TRBV19 14 CATGGEGTLRYKHF
TRBV11-2 17 CASSPWTGRTDTGELFF
TRBV19 15 CASRTVLQGANVLTF
TRBV7-7 16 CASSIPHRERNSPLHF
TRBV3-1/TRBV3-2 14 CASSLKRTGHGYTF
TRBV3-1/TRBV3-2 13 CASSIGENQPQHF
TRBV9 15 CASSVMEGTGYGYTF
TRBV28 12 CASIGSDTEAFF
TRBV5-8 16 CASNPGTSDHTDTQYF
TRBV9 15 CASSVGREEYNEQFF
TRBV7-3 18 CASSLGTAGGRFGETQYF
TRBV7-9 13 CASSPAPSGAAFF
TRBV10-3 13 CAIWDSTRYGYTF
TRBV4-2 17 CASSRWVAGGRTDTQYF
TRBV27 17 CASSFGAGRRNTGELFF
TRBV3-1/TRBV3-2 14 CASSQEDRLYGYTF
TRBV5-1 15 CASSILAGETYEQYF
TRBV10-3 15 CAISWGREPYNEQFF
TRBV7-3 16 CASSSRRVSGANVLTF
TRBV5-6 15 CASSPGTGWGGGYTF
TRBV6-5 14 CASRAGDRDHKAFF
TRBV19 15 CASSITGGGGQPQHF
TRBV5-6 14 CASSGTGWFDGYTF
TRBV7-3 15 CASSPVGGQSYGYTF
TRBV7-2 13 CASSTGLRSGYTF